A single sample is the source of the 9 T cell receptor beta chains below, sequenced in a study of T cell responses to AZD1222 COVID-19 vaccine. The method was immunoSEQ multiplex PCR; TCRdb's version includes in-frame clones alone and lacks a portion of them. The data show roughly 40,000 clones, 88% seen once. The starting material was peripheral blood, obtained 28 days after the second dose of the MenACWY control vaccine. These receptors came from an adult who received the MenACWY meningococcal vaccine as a control.

This chain uses TRBV4-1 with TRBJ2-1; 9 bases are shared with TRBD1. From germline, CDR1 is MGHRA and CDR2 YSYEKL. The CDR3 spans 16 residues. J lost 8 bases, V lost 3 bases, and 11 bases had no gene match. As DNA, the CDR3 is TGCGCCAGCAGCCAGGCTCCGGGACAGGGATCCCATGAGCAGTTCTTC. It yields the protein CASSQAPGQGSHEQFF.

The chain is built from TRBV6-5 and TRBJ2-5; 11 nucleotides align to TRBD2. Germline CDR1 and CDR2: MNHEY and SVGAGI. There are 15 residues in the CDR3. The V gene end was trimmed by 5 bases and the J gene end by 4 bases; junction bases not matched to a gene: 6. The CDR3 loop reads CASSPLAGGAETQYF. The DNA of the CDR3 is TGTGCCAGCAGTCCTTTAGCGGGAGGGGCAGAGACCCAGTACTTC.

This chain connects TRBV19 to TRBJ1-4, with D perhaps matching TRBD1 (5 bases). Trimming cost V 5 bases and J 7 bases, with 11 bases left between them. From germline, CDR1 is LNHDA and CDR2 SQIVND (reference sequence). The CDR3 runs to 13 residues. CDR3 residues: CASSRGSIEKLFF. The CDR3 coding sequence is TGTGCCAGTAGTCGGGGGAGCATTGAAAAACTGTTTTTT.

The gene calls are TRBV2 and TRBJ2-1; D gene ambiguous. V was clipped by 3 bases and J by 2 bases, with 14 bases between them. Germline loops: CDR1 SNHLY, CDR2 FYNNEI. This CDR3 is 16 amino acids long. The DNA for the CDR3 is TGTGCCAGCAGTGAGGACGTGCTATCAACCTACAATGAGCAGTTCTTC. Translation gives CASSEDVLSTYNEQFF.

This chain uses TRBV4-2 with TRBJ1-1; D may be TRBD1 (6 bases). V gave up 1 base and J gave up 6 bases, with 12 bases separating them. The CDR3 has 14 amino acids. Germline assignment: CDR1 LGHNA and CDR2 YNFKEQ. The CDR3 DNA sequence: TGTGCCAGCAGCCAAGTCGGCAGGGGCGCTGAAGCTTTCTTT. Translating it yields CASSQVGRGAEAFF.

The chain uses TRBV5-1 and TRBJ2-4, with 9 bases lining up with TRBD1. The germline V gene has CDR1 SGHRS and CDR2 YFSETQ. The CDR3 loop spans 15 amino acids. J gave up 3 bases and V 4 bases, and 5 bases lay outside the gene matches. The CDR3 loop reads CASSQDRGGKNIQYF. CDR3 sequence (DNA): TGCGCCAGCAGCCAGGACAGGGGCGGCAAAAACATTCAGTACTTC.

In this sample, this clone turned up a few times. V is TRBV19 and J is TRBJ2-7; TRBD2 matches 8 bases. CDR1 and CDR2 (germline): LNHDA, SQIVND (reference sequence). The CDR3 contains 12 residues. Germline trimming cut 8 bases from V and 2 bases from J; bases unmatched to any gene: 2. CDR3 nucleotides: TGTGCCAGTTCGGGAGGGCCCTACGAGCAGTACTTC. It specifies CASSGGPYEQYF.

V usage is TRBV7-9 and J usage is TRBJ2-7, with a possible D match to TRBD2 (6 bases). Germline values: CDR1 SEHNR, CDR2 FQNEAQ (reference sequence). CDR3 length equals 16 residues. The germline V and J ends were trimmed by 5 bases and 2 bases, with 19 bases remaining between them. The CDR3 DNA sequence: TGTGCCAGCAGCATGAACCTGGGACTTGGAGCCTACGAGCAGTACTTC. This codes for CASSMNLGLGAYEQYF.

The J gene is TRBJ2-3, the V gene TRBV28; 8 bases are shared with TRBD1. V lost 4 bases to trimming and J lost 6 bases; unmatched junction nucleotides: 24. Germline assignment: CDR1 MDHEN and CDR2 SYDVKM. This CDR3 is 20 amino acids long. The DNA for the CDR3 is TGTGCCAGCAGTTCTCCCACCGGATCAGGGGGCGGAGGAGAATTGGATACGCAGTATTTT. It codes for CASSSPTGSGGGGELDTQYF.